The entry below describes one T cell receptor beta chain. Its target is unknown. The ends were cut back, 4 bases at V and 2 bases at J, with 11 bases in the middle. CDR1 and CDR2 (germline): SGDLS, YYNGEE. The CDR3 has 14 amino acids. This entry comes from a study of OX40 agonist ivuxolimab in advanced cancers. Findings and limits, study-wide: Still undetermined is the antigen specificity of the expanded peripheral T cells.

This table comes from immunoSEQ multiplex PCR, and its TCRdb copy is limited to in-frame clones, with some not included. Among about 62,000 clones listed, about 88% were seen once. This sample comprised CD4+ or CD8+ T cells sorted from blood, obtained in a trial of the OX40 agonist ivuxolimab. The sequence was collected from an adult with an advanced solid tumor such as melanoma, head and neck, liver or kidney cancer. The V gene is TRBV9, the J gene TRBJ2-3; D is uncertain. The CDR3 sequence: CASSPGRSTDTQYF. Here the CDR3 DNA reads TGTGCCAGCAGCCCAGGAAGGTCCACAGATACGCAGTATTTT.